These 30 T cell receptor beta chains originate from one sample sequenced in a study of T cell changes during pregnancy in multiple sclerosis. Produced via immunoSEQ multiplex PCR; TCRdb's table is partial and in-frame only. This table holds tens of thousands of clones, approximately 90% found once. Sample: peripheral blood, taken in the second trimester of pregnancy. All receptors come from a female donor with multiple sclerosis, enrolled in a pregnancy study.

The V and J genes are TRBV10-3 and TRBJ1-1; 8 bases are shared with TRBD1. CDR3 length equals 14 residues. Per germline, CDR1 ENHRY and CDR2 SYGVKD. The V and J ends lost 7 bases and 4 bases, in that order; junction bases with no gene match: 8. The CDR3: CAINPDRAFTEAFF. CDR3 in DNA: TGTGCCATCAACCCGGACAGGGCGTTCACTGAAGCTTTCTTT.

The V and J genes are TRBV5-1 and TRBJ1-2; TRBD1 agrees at 8 bases. Germline CDR1 and CDR2: SGHRS and YFSETQ. V lost 5 bases to trimming and J lost 6 bases; unmatched junction nucleotides: 6. The CDR3 has 13 amino acids. DNA for the CDR3: TGCGCCAGCAGGACGACAGGGGAGAATGGCTACACCTTC. Amino acids: CASRTTGENGYTF.

The CDR3 DNA reads TGTGCCAGCAGTGTTACTAGCGGGGGCACAGATACGCAGTATTTT. As protein: CASSVTSGGTDTQYF. The chain is built from TRBV6-4 and TRBJ2-3, with TRBD2 matching over 10 bases. The CDR3 runs 15 residues. CDR1 is MRHNA and CDR2 is SNTAGT in the germline V gene. With V trimmed by 4 bases and J by 1 base, 2 bases remained unmatched.

In this sample, this clone turned up once. The CDR3 loop reads CASTLRRAEKLFF. Here the CDR3 DNA reads TGTGCCAGCACCTTAAGGAGGGCTGAAAAACTGTTTTTT. The chain combines TRBV2 with TRBJ1-4; unclear D gene. CDR1 SNHLY and CDR2 FYNNEI come from the germline V gene. Trimming pared 7 bases from V and 7 bases from J, leaving 13 bases between. CDR3 length equals 13 residues.

The sample holds a few counts of this clone. V is TRBV5-1 and J is TRBJ1-6; D gene unclear. Germline lookup yields CDR1 SGHRS and CDR2 YFSETQ. This CDR3 region has 14 residues. V was cut by 0 bases and J by 7 bases, with 8 bases left in between. DNA of the CDR3: TGCGCCAGCAGCTTGGTTGGCCAGAATTCACCCCTCCACTTT. This encodes CASSLVGQNSPLHF.

The chain employs TRBV18 and TRBJ2-7; 10 bases fit TRBD1. CDR1 KGHSH and CDR2 LQKENI come from the germline V gene. This CDR3 comprises 17 residues. V lost 2 bases to trimming and J lost 7 bases; unmatched junction nucleotides: 14. The CDR3 region has the DNA TGTGCCAGCTCACCAATCGGCGTGAGACAGGGGGCGTCTGAGCAGTACTTC. Protein product: CASSPIGVRQGASEQYF. Full variable domain (remainder filled in from reference TRBV18 and TRBJ2-7): NAGVMQNPRHLVRRRGQEARLRCSPMKGHSHVYWYRQLPEEGLKFMVYLQKENIIDESGMPKERFSAEFPKEGPSILRIQQVVRGDSAAYFCASSPIGVRQGASEQYFGPGTRLTVT.

The gene calls are TRBV29-1 and TRBJ1-1; 9 bases are a match to TRBD1. Germline V gene sequence: CDR1 SQVTM, CDR2 ANQGSEA. CDR3 length: 11 residues. Trimming removed 5 bases from V and 7 bases from J; junction bases left unmatched: 2. CDR3 DNA: TGCAGCGTTAGACAGGGGGGTGAAGCTTTCTTT. Translation: CSVRQGGEAFF.

The chain joins TRBV18 to TRBJ1-2; D is possibly TRBD1 (5 bases). CDR1 and CDR2 (germline): KGHSH, LQKENI. The CDR3 sequence is 18 residues long. Between the trimmed V and J ends, which lost 3 bases and 2 bases, there was a span of 22 bases. CDR3 sequence (DNA): TGTGCCAGCTCACCTCGGCGATCCGGGGGGGGAGACAACTATGGCTACACCTTC. This sequence encodes CASSPRRSGGGDNYGYTF. The entire variable domain, with the rest obtained from reference TRBV18 and TRBJ1-2, is as follows: NAGVMQNPRHLVRRRGQEARLRCSPMKGHSHVYWYRQLPEEGLKFMVYLQKENIIDESGMPKERFSAEFPKEGPSILRIQQVVRGDSAAYFCASSPRRSGGGDNYGYTFGSGTRLTVV.

The chain uses TRBV11-2 and TRBJ2-7; the D gene is possibly TRBD2 (5 bases). This CDR3 has 13 amino acids. CDR1 and CDR2 from the germline V gene are SGHAT and FQNNGV. The V end lost 2 bases, the J end lost 6 bases, and 11 bases lay between the germline ends. CDR3 bases: TGTGCCAGCAGCTTATACGTCGGAGGCGAGCAGTACTTC. As protein: CASSLYVGGEQYF. Drawing the rest from reference TRBV11-2 and TRBJ2-7, the complete variable domain is EAGVAQSPRYKIIEKRQSVAFWCNPISGHATLYWYQQILGQGPKLLIQFQNNGVVDDSQLPKDRFSAERLKGVDSTLKIQPAKLEDSAVYLCASSLYVGGEQYFGPGTRLTVT.

In its sample, this clone was seen a few times. This chain uses TRBV10-3 with TRBJ2-7; D is ambiguous. The CDR3 sequence is 11 residues long. Per germline, CDR1 ENHRY and CDR2 SYGVKD. V gave up 3 bases and J gave up 4 bases, with 4 bases separating them. The CDR3 DNA follows: TGTGCCATCAGTGACAGTTACGAGCAGTACTTC. Translation gives CAISDSYEQYF.

The chain carries TRBV10-2 and TRBJ2-1, with TRBD2 identical over 12 bases. J was trimmed by 9 bases and V by 6 bases; bases with no gene match: 18. The CDR3 spans 18 residues. Germline CDR1 reads WSHSY; CDR2 reads SAAADI. The CDR3 nucleotides are TGCGCCAGCAGATTACTAGCGGGGGGAATCCATTCGAGGGGTGAGCAGTTCTTC. It translates to CASRLLAGGIHSRGEQFF.

This clone was counted once. The chain couples TRBV6-1 to TRBJ1-5, with 9 bases fitting TRBD1. From germline, CDR1 is MNHNS and CDR2 SASEGT. Trimming at V came to 3 bases and at J to 2 bases, leaving 5 bases not matched to a gene. This CDR3 contains 16 residues. This CDR3 is CASSEWRQGGNQPQHF. The DNA of the CDR3 is TGTGCCAGCAGTGAGTGGAGACAGGGGGGCAATCAGCCCCAGCATTTT.

The chain combines TRBV11-2 with TRBJ1-3, with D perhaps matching TRBD1 (5 bases). Germline CDR1 SGHAT, CDR2 FQNNGV. The length of the CDR3 is 15 residues. The V gene lost 5 bases and the J gene lost 4 bases, with 15 bases spanning the gap. The CDR3 reads CASSRTTATGNTIYF. CDR3 nucleotide sequence: TGTGCCAGCAGCCGTACGACAGCTACCGGAAACACCATATATTTT.

The J gene is TRBJ2-7, the V gene TRBV6-6; possible D gene TRBD2, 6 bases. V dropped 2 bases and J dropped 1 base, with 9 bases sitting between them. The V gene's germline CDR1 is MNHNY and CDR2 SVGAGI (reference sequence). There are 14 residues in the CDR3. The CDR3: CASSYRGRSYEQYF. CDR3 nucleotides: TGTGCCAGCAGTTACCGGGGGAGATCCTACGAGCAGTACTTC.

The chain couples TRBV28 to TRBJ2-1; possibly TRBD1 for D (7 bases). The CDR3 runs to 14 residues. V lost 4 bases, J lost 5 bases, and 12 bases lay in between. The germline gives CDR1 MDHEN, CDR2 SYDVKM. The CDR3 here is CASSSGDRDNEQFF. Written as DNA, the CDR3 is TGTGCCAGCAGTTCGGGGGACAGAGACAATGAGCAGTTCTTC.

The V gene is TRBV30, the J gene TRBJ1-5; TRBD1 agrees at 7 bases. Trimming at V came to 0 bases and at J to 6 bases, leaving 2 bases not matched to a gene. The germline V gene has CDR1 GTSNPN and CDR2 SVGIG (reference sequence). The CDR3 covers 13 residues. Here the CDR3 reads CAWSVNRGQPQHF. The CDR3 coding sequence is TGTGCCTGGAGTGTGAACAGGGGTCAGCCCCAGCATTTT.

This clone came up once. This chain connects TRBV5-6 to TRBJ2-7; D is perhaps TRBD1 (5 bases). The CDR3 has 18 residues. CDR1 is SGHDT, CDR2 YYEEEE, per germline. V gave up 4 bases and J gave up 1 base, with 24 bases separating them. The CDR3, as DNA: TGTGCCAGCAGCAGCCAAATCATCCAGGGCGAAGGGTCCTACGAGCAGTACTTC. It specifies CASSSQIIQGEGSYEQYF.

V usage is TRBV7-2 and J usage is TRBJ2-3, with 14 bases lining up with TRBD2. Germline CDR1 reads SGHTA; CDR2 reads FQGNSA. V trimming: 5 bases; J trimming: 0 bases; junction bases outside the gene matches: 7. The CDR3 totals 18 residues. The CDR3 spells CASSKRLAGGRSTDTQYF. CDR3 DNA: TGTGCCAGCAGCAAACGACTAGCGGGGGGGCGGAGCACAGATACGCAGTATTTT.

This clone came up once. V usage is TRBV4-1 and J usage is TRBJ2-7; 10 positions agree with TRBD1. There are 16 residues in the CDR3. CDR1 is MGHRA and CDR2 is YSYEKL in the germline V gene. The V and J ends lost 2 bases and 5 bases, in that order; junction bases with no gene match: 9. CDR3 sequence reads: CASSQMPGQGLNEQYF. In DNA form, the CDR3 reads TGCGCCAGCAGCCAAATGCCGGGACAGGGGTTAAACGAGCAGTACTTC.

Notes on this clone: The identical CDR3 is also encoded by other nucleotide sequences in the sample. The rearrangement uses TRBV18 and TRBJ1-1; D gene ambiguous. This CDR3 contains 13 residues. Germline CDR1 is KGHSH and CDR2 is LQKENI. V was clipped by 3 bases and J by 1 base, with 6 bases between them. CDR3 sequence (DNA): TGTGCCAGCTCACCCAACAAGAACACTGAAGCTTTCTTT. Translated: CASSPNKNTEAFF.

This clone has only one observation. The rearrangement links TRBV28 to TRBJ1-1; no firm D call. V lost 8 bases, J lost 1 base, and 11 bases lay in between. This CDR3 has 13 residues. The germline gives CDR1 MDHEN, CDR2 SYDVKM. The CDR3 bases are TGTGCCAGCTGGGCGCTCTGGAACACTGAAGCTTTCTTT. The encoded protein is CASWALWNTEAFF.

This clone occurred once. The rearrangement uses TRBV6-1 and TRBJ1-1; no firm D call. The V and J ends lost 7 bases and 1 base respectively, with 13 bases between them. CDR1 and CDR2 (germline): MNHNS, SASEGT. This CDR3 spans 14 amino acids. The CDR3 bases are TGTGCCAGCACTGGTTTCGGAGAGAACACTGAAGCTTTCTTT. Protein: CASTGFGENTEAFF.

CDR3 sequence reads: CSVVGQAAHEQFF. CDR3 DNA sequence: TGCAGCGTTGTGGGACAGGCGGCCCATGAGCAGTTCTTC. The J gene is TRBJ2-1, the V gene TRBV29-1, with TRBD1 matching over 8 bases. The germline V gene encodes CDR1 SQVTM and CDR2 ANQGSEA. The length of the CDR3 is 13 residues. V shed 4 bases and J 8 bases; nucleotides not matched to a gene: 7.

The J gene is TRBJ1-2, the V gene TRBV7-3; the match to TRBD1 covers 9 bases. Per germline, CDR1 SGHTA and CDR2 FQGTGA. V lost 5 bases and J lost 5; bases outside the gene matches: 3. The length of the CDR3 is 13 residues. The CDR3 nucleotides read TGTGCCAGCAGCCCGACAGGGGGGTATGGCTACACCTTC. It codes for CASSPTGGYGYTF. The full variable domain, its missing parts supplied by reference TRBV7-3 and TRBJ1-2, is GAGVSQTPSNKVTEKGKYVELRCDPISGHTALYWYRQSLGQGPEFLIYFQGTGAADDSGLPNDRFFAVRPEGSVSTLKIQRTERGDSAVYLCASSPTGGYGYTFGSGTRLTVV.

This clone was recorded only once. The genes are TRBV4-1 and TRBJ1-2; D not resolved. Germline CDR1 is MGHRA and CDR2 is YSYEKL. The CDR3 is 13 amino acids. Trimming stripped 1 base from V and 8 bases from J, with 11 bases between. As DNA, the CDR3 is TGCGCCAGCAGCCAAGGTGCTATGTCGGGCTACACCTTC. Translated: CASSQGAMSGYTF.

The chain has TRBV19 and TRBJ2-4, with D hard to call. V lost 3 bases and J 5 bases, leaving 11 bases between the germline ends. There are 14 residues in the CDR3. Germline loops: CDR1 LNHDA, CDR2 SQIVND (reference sequence). The CDR3 reads CASSIVPNQNIQYF. The CDR3 region has the DNA TGTGCCAGTAGTATCGTCCCTAACCAAAACATTCAGTACTTC.

V is TRBV4-1 and J is TRBJ2-1; TRBD2 matches at 15 bases. With V trimmed by 4 bases and J by 4 bases, 11 bases remained unmatched. The CDR3 spans 19 residues. Germline V gene sequence: CDR1 MGHRA, CDR2 YSYEKL. CDR3 in DNA: TGCGCCAGCAGCCGACTGGGACTAGCGGGGGGCCGCCTTTACAATGAGCAGTTCTTC. Translation: CASSRLGLAGGRLYNEQFF.

V and J are TRBV30 and TRBJ2-7; no reliable D call. The CDR3 runs 11 residues. The germline V gene encodes CDR1 GTSNPN and CDR2 SVGIG (reference sequence). V was cut by 3 bases and J by 0 bases, with 3 bases left in between. The CDR3 protein is CAWSHSYEQYF. The CDR3 DNA reads TGTGCCTGGAGCCACTCCTACGAGCAGTACTTC.

The chain employs TRBV9 and TRBJ2-1, with a possible D match to TRBD1 (5 bases). From germline, CDR1 is SGDLS and CDR2 YYNGEE. CDR3 length: 14 residues. V lost 4 bases and J 4 bases, leaving 12 bases between the germline ends. CDR3 bases: TGTGCCAGCAGCCAAGACAGCGTTTACAATGAGCAGTTCTTC. Its protein product is CASSQDSVYNEQFF.

The genes are TRBV30 and TRBJ2-3, with a weak D call TRBD1 (5 bases). The germline V gene has CDR1 GTSNPN and CDR2 SVGIG (reference sequence). The CDR3 is made up of 15 amino acids. Trimming left V 0 bases short and J 1 base short, with 11 bases between. The CDR3, as DNA: TGTGCCTGGAGTGTAGGGCAGGGCGGCACAGATACGCAGTATTTT. Protein product: CAWSVGQGGTDTQYF.